This TCR beta chain is from a study of blood T cells in healthy people across ages. The study, taken as a whole, reports: The long-lived group displayed more naive CD4+ cells, plus higher diversity, than the aged donors did.

The V gene's germline CDR1 is KGHDR and CDR2 SFDVKD. This CDR3 has 12 amino acids. V dropped 10 bases and J dropped 8 bases, with 16 bases sitting between them. Then a second PCR, running about 6 to 11 cycles, was carried out with a sample-barcoded 5' primer and a J-beta primer mix. TCRdb called the 5' RACE reads again in MiXCR, with one record for every CDR3 protein. Of 1.5 million to 2 million distinct CDR3 sequences detected, roughly 43% appear once; the ten largest clones hold about 23%. This clonotype was recorded a few times. The antigen remains undetermined. Staff drew ten milliliters of peripheral blood from each donor. Samples each had at least 6 micrograms of total RNA extracted.

The chain has TRBV24-1 and TRBJ1-2; D is perhaps TRBD1 (6 bases). This TCR was recovered from a human donor in good health. Sequencing was performed on blood. The CDR3 sequence: CATQSGGQGYTF. The CDR3 nucleotides are TGTGCCACTCAAAGCGGGGGGCAAGGCTACACCTTC.